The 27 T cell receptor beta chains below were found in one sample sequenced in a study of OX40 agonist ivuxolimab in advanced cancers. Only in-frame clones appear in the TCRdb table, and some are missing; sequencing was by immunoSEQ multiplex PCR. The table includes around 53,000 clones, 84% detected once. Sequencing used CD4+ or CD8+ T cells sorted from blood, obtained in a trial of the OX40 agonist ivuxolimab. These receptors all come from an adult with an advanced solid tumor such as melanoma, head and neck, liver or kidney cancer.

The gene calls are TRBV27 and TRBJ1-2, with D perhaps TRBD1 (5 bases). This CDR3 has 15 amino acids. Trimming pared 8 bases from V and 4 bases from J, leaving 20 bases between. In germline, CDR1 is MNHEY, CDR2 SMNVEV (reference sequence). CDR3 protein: CASGSGALGAYGYTF. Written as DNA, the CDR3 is TGTGCCAGCGGGAGCGGGGCTCTCGGGGCCTATGGCTACACCTTC.

Here the CDR3 reads CASSLLAGEQYF. The CDR3 nucleotides are TGTGCCAGCAGCCTCCTCGCCGGCGAGCAGTACTTC. This chain links TRBV5-4 with TRBJ2-7, with unresolved D. The CDR3 consists of 12 residues. V lost 4 bases, J lost 6 bases, and 11 bases lay in between. Germline CDR1 SGHNT, CDR2 YYREEE (reference sequence).

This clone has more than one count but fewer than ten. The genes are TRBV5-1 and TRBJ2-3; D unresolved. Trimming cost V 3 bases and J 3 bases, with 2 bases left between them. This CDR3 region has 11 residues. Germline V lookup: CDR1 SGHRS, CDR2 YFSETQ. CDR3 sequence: CASSSTDTQYF. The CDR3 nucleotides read TGCGCCAGCAGCTCGACAGATACGCAGTATTTT.

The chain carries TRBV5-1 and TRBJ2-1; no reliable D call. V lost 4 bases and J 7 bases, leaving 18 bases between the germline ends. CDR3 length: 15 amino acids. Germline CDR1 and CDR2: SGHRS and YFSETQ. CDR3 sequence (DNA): TGCGCCAGCAGCCCTGGCCTAGGAATTGGGAATGAGCAGTTCTTC. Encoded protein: CASSPGLGIGNEQFF.

CDR3 amino acids: CAISDTSGGPDTGELFF. The CDR3 DNA reads as TGTGCCATCAGTGACACTAGCGGGGGGCCTGACACCGGGGAGCTGTTTTTT. The V gene is TRBV10-3, the J gene TRBJ2-2, with 12 bases lining up with TRBD2. CDR3 size: 17 residues. Losses at the gene ends were 3 bases for V and 3 bases for J; bases not matched to a gene: 5. Germline V gives CDR1 ENHRY, CDR2 SYGVKD.

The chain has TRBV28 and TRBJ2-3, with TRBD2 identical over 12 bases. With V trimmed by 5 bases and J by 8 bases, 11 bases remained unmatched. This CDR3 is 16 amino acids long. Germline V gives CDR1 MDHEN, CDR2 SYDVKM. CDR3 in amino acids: CASSPTGLAGMGTQYF. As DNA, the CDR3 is TGTGCCAGCAGTCCTACGGGACTAGCGGGCATGGGTACGCAGTATTTT.

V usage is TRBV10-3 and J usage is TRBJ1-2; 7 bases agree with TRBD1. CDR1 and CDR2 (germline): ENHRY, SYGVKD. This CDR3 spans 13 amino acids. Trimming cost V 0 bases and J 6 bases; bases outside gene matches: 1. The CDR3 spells CAISESGGHGYTF. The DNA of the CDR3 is TGTGCCATCAGTGAGTCAGGGGGCCATGGCTACACCTTC.

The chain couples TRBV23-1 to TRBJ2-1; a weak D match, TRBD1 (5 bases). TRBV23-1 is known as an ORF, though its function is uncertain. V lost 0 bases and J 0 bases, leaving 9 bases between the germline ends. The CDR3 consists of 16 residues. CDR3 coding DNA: TGCGCCAGCAGTCAATCGGAAGGGGCCTCCTACAATGAGCAGTTCTTC. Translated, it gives CASSQSEGASYNEQFF.

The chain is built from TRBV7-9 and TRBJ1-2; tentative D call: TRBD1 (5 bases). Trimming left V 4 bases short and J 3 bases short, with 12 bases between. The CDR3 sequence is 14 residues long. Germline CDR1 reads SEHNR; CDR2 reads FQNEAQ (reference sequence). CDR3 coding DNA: TGTGCCAGCAGCTACTCAGGGCAGGACTATGGCTACACCTTC. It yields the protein CASSYSGQDYGYTF.

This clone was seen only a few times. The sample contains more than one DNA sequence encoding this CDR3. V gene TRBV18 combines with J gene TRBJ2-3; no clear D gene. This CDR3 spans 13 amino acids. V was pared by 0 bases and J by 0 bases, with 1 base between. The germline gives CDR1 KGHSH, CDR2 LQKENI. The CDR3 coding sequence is TGTGCCAGCTCACCACCGAGCACAGATACGCAGTATTTT. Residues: CASSPPSTDTQYF. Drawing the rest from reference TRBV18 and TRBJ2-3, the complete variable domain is NAGVMQNPRHLVRRRGQEARLRCSPMKGHSHVYWYRQLPEEGLKFMVYLQKENIIDESGMPKERFSAEFPKEGPSILRIQQVVRGDSAAYFCASSPPSTDTQYFGPGTRLTVL.

DNA of the CDR3: TGTGCCACCAGCCCCCCTACGGGTCTAGGATTCGAGCAGTACTTC. Amino acids: CATSPPTGLGFEQYF. This chain links TRBV15 with TRBJ2-7; D remains ambiguous. This CDR3 region has 15 residues. CDR1 is LNHNV and CDR2 is YYDKDF in the germline V gene (reference sequence). Trimming removed 5 bases at V and 6 bases at J, with 20 bases between.

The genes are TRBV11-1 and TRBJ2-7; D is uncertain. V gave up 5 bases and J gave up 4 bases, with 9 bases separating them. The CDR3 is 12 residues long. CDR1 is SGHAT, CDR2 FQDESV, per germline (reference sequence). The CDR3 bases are TGTGCCAGCAGCCCAAATCAGTACGAGCAGTACTTC. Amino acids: CASSPNQYEQYF.

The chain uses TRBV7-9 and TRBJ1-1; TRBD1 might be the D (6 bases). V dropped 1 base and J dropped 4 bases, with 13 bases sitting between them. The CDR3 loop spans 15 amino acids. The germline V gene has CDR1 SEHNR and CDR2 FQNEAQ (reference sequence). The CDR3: CASSLVKGGTTEAFF. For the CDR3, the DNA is TGTGCCAGCAGCTTAGTAAAAGGGGGGACCACTGAAGCTTTCTTT.

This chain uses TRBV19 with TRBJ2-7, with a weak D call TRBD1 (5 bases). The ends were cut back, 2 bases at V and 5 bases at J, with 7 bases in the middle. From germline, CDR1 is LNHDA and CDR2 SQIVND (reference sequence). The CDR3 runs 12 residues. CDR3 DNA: TGTGCCAGTAGTATAAAGGGGAACGAGCAGTACTTC. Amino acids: CASSIKGNEQYF.

The CDR3 here is CASSLAGGRATDTQYF. The CDR3 nucleotides read TGCGCCAGCAGCTTGGCCGGCGGGAGGGCCACAGATACGCAGTATTTT. The chain links TRBV5-1 to TRBJ2-3, with 9 bases matching TRBD2. The CDR3 covers 16 residues. V lost 0 bases, J lost 2 bases, and 4 bases stayed unmatched. CDR1 and CDR2 from the germline V gene are SGHRS and YFSETQ. The complete variable domain, with remaining parts taken from reference TRBV5-1 and TRBJ2-3, reads KAGVTQTPRYLIKTRGQQVTLSCSPISGHRSVSWYQQTPGQGLQFLFEYFSETQRNKGNFPGRFSGRQFSNSRSEMNVSTLELGDSALYLCASSLAGGRATDTQYFGPGTRLTVL.

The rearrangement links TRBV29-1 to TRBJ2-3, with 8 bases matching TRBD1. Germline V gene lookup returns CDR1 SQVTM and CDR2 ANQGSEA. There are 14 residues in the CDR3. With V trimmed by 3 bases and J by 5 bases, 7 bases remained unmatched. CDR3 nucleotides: TGCAGCGTTGAGGCAGGGGGCGTGGGAGATACGCAGTATTTT. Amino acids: CSVEAGGVGDTQYF.

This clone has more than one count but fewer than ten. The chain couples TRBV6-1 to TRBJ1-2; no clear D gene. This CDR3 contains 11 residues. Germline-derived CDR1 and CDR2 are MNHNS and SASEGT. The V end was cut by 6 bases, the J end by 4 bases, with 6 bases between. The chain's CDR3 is CASRGSYGYTF. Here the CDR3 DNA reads TGTGCCAGCAGGGGTAGCTATGGCTACACCTTC.

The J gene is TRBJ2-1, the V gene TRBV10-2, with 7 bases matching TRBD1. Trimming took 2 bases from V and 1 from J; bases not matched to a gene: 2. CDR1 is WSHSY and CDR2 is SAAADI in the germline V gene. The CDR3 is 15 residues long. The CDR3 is CASSEGQESYNEQFF. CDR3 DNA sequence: TGCGCCAGCAGTGAGGGACAGGAGTCCTACAATGAGCAGTTCTTC.

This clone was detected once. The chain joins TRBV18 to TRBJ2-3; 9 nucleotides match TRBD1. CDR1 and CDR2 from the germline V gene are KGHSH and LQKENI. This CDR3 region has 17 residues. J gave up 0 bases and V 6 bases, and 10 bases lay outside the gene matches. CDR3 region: CASSPRDRVSSTDTQYF. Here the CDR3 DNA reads TGTGCCAGCTCTCCCCGGGACAGGGTCTCTAGCACAGATACGCAGTATTTT.

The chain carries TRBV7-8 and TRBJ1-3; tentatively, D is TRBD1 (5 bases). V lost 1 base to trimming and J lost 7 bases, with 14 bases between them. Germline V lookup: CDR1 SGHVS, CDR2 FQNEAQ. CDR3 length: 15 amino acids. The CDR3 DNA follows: TGTGCCAGCAGCTTAGACAGGCAGAGCGCGAACACCATATATTTT. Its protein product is CASSLDRQSANTIYF. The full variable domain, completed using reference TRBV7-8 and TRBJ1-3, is GAGVSQSPRYKVAKRGQDVALRCDPISGHVSLFWYQQALGQGPEFLTYFQNEAQLDKSGLPSDRFFAERPEGSVSTLKIQRTQQEDSAVYLCASSLDRQSANTIYFGEGSWLTVV.

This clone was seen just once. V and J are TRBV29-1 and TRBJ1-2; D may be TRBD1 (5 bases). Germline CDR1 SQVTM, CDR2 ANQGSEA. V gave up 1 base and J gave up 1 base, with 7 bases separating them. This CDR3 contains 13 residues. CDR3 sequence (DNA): TGCAGCGTTGAAGGGGGGAGTAACTATGGCTACACCTTC. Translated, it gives CSVEGGSNYGYTF.

The CDR3 protein is CASSPGQGPDTQYF. In DNA form, the CDR3 reads TGTGCCAGCAGCCCCGGACAGGGTCCAGATACGCAGTATTTT. The rearrangement links TRBV6-6 to TRBJ2-3, with 8 positions matching TRBD1. J was trimmed by 4 bases and V by 6 bases; bases with no gene match: 6. The germline CDR1 and CDR2 sequences are MNHNY and SVGAGI (reference sequence). The length of the CDR3 is 14 residues.

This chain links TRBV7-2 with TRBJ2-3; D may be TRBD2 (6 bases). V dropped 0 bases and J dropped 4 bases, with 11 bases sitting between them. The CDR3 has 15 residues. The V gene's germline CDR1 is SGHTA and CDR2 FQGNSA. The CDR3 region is CASSLAGAGPDTQYF. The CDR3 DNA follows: TGTGCCAGCAGCTTAGCGGGTGCGGGGCCAGATACGCAGTATTTT.

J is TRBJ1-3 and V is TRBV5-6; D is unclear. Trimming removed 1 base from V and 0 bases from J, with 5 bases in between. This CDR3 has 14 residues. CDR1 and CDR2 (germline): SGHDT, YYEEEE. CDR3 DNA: TGTGCCAGCAGCTTGAGTCTCTCTGGAAACACCATATATTTT. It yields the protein CASSLSLSGNTIYF.

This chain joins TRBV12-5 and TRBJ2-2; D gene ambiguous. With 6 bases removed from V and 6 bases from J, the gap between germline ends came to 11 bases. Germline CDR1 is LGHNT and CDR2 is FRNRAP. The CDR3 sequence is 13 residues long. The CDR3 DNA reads TGTGCTAGTGGCCGAGACTGGGCCGGGGAGCTGTTTTTT. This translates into CASGRDWAGELFF.

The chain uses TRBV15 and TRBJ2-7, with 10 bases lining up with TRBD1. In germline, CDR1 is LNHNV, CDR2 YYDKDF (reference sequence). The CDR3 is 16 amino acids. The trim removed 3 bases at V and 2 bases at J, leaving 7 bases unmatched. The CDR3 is CATSSFRDRGAYEQYF. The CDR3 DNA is TGTGCCACCAGCAGCTTCCGGGACAGGGGCGCCTACGAGCAGTACTTC.

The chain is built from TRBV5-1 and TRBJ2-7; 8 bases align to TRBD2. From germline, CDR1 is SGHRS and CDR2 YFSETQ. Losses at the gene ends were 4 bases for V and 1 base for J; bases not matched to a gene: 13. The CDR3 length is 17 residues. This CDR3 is CASSPSSQTSGSYEQYF. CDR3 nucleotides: TGCGCCAGCAGCCCTTCTTCCCAAACTAGCGGTTCCTACGAGCAGTACTTC.